The T cell receptor (beta chain) under discussion was sequenced for a study of OX40 agonist ivuxolimab in advanced cancers. Context from the whole study: Ivuxolimab, which targeted the costimulatory receptor OX40 (CD134), was an agonistic, fully human IgG2 monoclonal antibody. Intravenous ivuxolimab was administered to patients every 2 weeks at six dose levels: 0.01, 0.1, 0.3, 1.5, 3 and 10 mg/kg. Among the roughly 50 dose-escalation patients, around 19 had hepatocellular carcinoma, roughly 15 melanoma, 9 renal cell carcinoma and 9 head and neck cancer. In the dose-escalation cohort, over 65% of patients were male, and the mean age was approximately 60 years, with a range of about 23 to 80. Patients were allowed to have had prior anti-PD-1, anti-PD-L1 or anti-CTLA-4 therapy, and roughly 40% of the dose-escalation patients had been treated with checkpoint inhibitors. Partial responses were achieved by three dose-escalation patients, of whom one had hepatocellular carcinoma and two had cutaneous melanoma. The purpose of peripheral TCRbeta sequencing was to test whether ivuxolimab changed TCR sequence diversity and led to clonal T-cell expansion. The paper reports the monotherapy dose-escalation portion (N of about 50 patients) of the phase I ivuxolimab trial.

Trimming removed 4 bases from V and 3 bases from J; the gene matches leave 6 bases unexplained. From the cysteine through the phenylalanine, the CDR3 covers 16 amino acids. Only the CDR3 portion is preserved as DNA: 48 bases, with reading frame beginning at the first base. Looking up the germline V gene yields CDR1 SGHRS and CDR2 YFSETQ. This clone was seen just once. What antigen it recognizes has not been identified. No much larger clonotype is one base removed from it; base qualities were not supplied. Genomic DNA was isolated from the sorted cells so that the TCRbeta CDR3 region could be sequenced. The immunoSEQ Assay was used to sequence the TCRbeta CDR3 regions. This immuneACCESS table, as held by TCRdb, lists in-frame sequences with V and J called but not all clones. Of the missing ones, under half trace to an unresolved V gene in checked studies; the others have no known cause. The sample data list some 43,000 clones, and about 87% of these were observed just once. In total, the top ten clones hold around 33% of the sample.

The trial excluded patients who had a history of autoimmune disease or who were on systemic immunosuppression. Peripheral blood for TCR sequencing was drawn from every dose cohort at baseline, at cycle 4 day 1 and at cycle 7 day 1. Samples were obtained from an open-label, multicenter, first-in-human phase I dose-escalation trial of ivuxolimab. Adults with locally advanced or metastatic head and neck squamous cell, hepatocellular, melanoma or renal cell carcinoma were enrolled in the trial. Before TCR sequencing, CD4+ T cells and CD8+ T cells were sorted from peripheral blood as separate populations. Paper-wide results and their limitations: On average, CD8+ T cells showed more expanded clones than CD4+ T cells after ivuxolimab. Clonal expansion of both CD4+ and CD8+ blood T cells was observed from baseline to week 6 at doses 0.1 to 3.0 mg/kg. Low levels of normalized T-cell clonal expansion were also shown by some nonresponding patients. In the 0.1-3.0 mg/kg groups, partial responders were among the patients with the lowest normalized peripheral clonal expansion, particularly in CD8+ T cells. The antigen specificity of the peripheral T cells that underwent clonal expansion was not determined.

The sequenced sample was CD4+ or CD8+ T cells sorted from blood, obtained in a trial of the OX40 agonist ivuxolimab. The chain links TRBV5-1 with TRBJ1-6; TRBD1 fits 8 bases in the junction. This clonotype originated in an adult with an advanced solid tumor such as melanoma, head and neck, liver or kidney cancer. The CDR3 region: CASSPGQGSYNSPLHF. The DNA reads as follows: TGCGCCAGCAGCCCCGGACAGGGAAGCTATAATTCACCCCTCCACTTT.